This record covers a single T cell receptor beta chain. Its specificity is not known. A 200 ng quantity of DNA, 25,000 to 35,000 T cell genomes, went into the sorted-subset replicate PCRs. Sequencing was performed with immunoSEQ multiplex PCR; in TCRdb, only in-frame clones are kept and a portion is missing. Of 1.6 million or so clones detected, more than 95% appear once; the ten largest clones hold over 1%. The authors divided CD4+ cells into CD45RA+ naive and CD45RA-negative memory subsets. This record comes from a study of shared clonotypes between healthy human individuals. Study as a whole: Every donor yielded three CD4 naive, three CD4 memory, two CD8 naive and one CD8 memory plate.

The study, taken as a whole, reports: Larger estimated richness was generally recorded for naive subsets relative to memory subsets.

The sequencing sample was made of naive CD4+ T cells sorted from blood. Subset described: CD45RA+ positively selected. The sequence derives from a young man in good health.

CDR3 DNA sequence: TGTGCCAGCAGCCAAGTAGGTAGGGGCTCCTACAATGAGCAGTTCTTC. Protein: CASSQVGRGSYNEQFF. The chain couples TRBV5-4 to TRBJ2-1, with D tentatively TRBD1 (5 bases). V was trimmed by 4 bases and J by 0 bases, leaving 14 bases between them. Germline V gene lookup returns CDR1 SGHNT and CDR2 YYREEE (reference sequence). This CDR3 comprises 16 residues. The complete variable domain, with remaining parts taken from reference TRBV5-4 and TRBJ2-1, reads ETGVTQSPTHLIKTRGQQVTLRCSSQSGHNTVSWYQQALGQGPQFIFQYYREEENGRGNFPPRFSGLQFPNYSSELNVNALELDDSALYLCASSQVGRGSYNEQFFGPGTRLTVL.